This T cell receptor (beta chain) appears in the sequencing data of a study of T cell changes during pregnancy in multiple sclerosis. The germline gives CDR1 MNHEY, CDR2 SVGAGI. V was clipped by 6 bases and J by 1 base, with 12 bases between them. The CDR3 consists of 14 residues. Produced via immunoSEQ multiplex PCR; TCRdb's table is partial and in-frame only. The sample lists more than 95,000 clones, approximately 95% occurring once. V usage is TRBV6-5 and J usage is TRBJ1-2; D is possibly TRBD1 (6 bases). This TCR was recovered from a female donor with multiple sclerosis, enrolled in a pregnancy study. The specimen comprised peripheral blood, sampled after pregnancy. The DNA for the CDR3 is TGTGCCAGCAGATCGACAGGCCTTAACTATGGCTACACCTTC. Translating gives CASRSTGLNYGYTF.